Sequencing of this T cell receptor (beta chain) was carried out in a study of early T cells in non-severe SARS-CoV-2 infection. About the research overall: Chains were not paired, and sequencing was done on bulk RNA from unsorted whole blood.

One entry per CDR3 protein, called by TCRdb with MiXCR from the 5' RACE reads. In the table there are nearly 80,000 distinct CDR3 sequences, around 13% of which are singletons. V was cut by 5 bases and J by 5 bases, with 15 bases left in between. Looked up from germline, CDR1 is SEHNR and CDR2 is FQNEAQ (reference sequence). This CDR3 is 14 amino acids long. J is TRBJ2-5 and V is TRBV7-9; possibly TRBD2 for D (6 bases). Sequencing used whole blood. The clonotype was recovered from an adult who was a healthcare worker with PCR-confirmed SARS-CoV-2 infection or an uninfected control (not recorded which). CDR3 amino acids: CASSPSGSGETQYF. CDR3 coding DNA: TGTGCCAGCAGCCCCAGCGGGTCGGGGGAGACCCAGTACTTC.